This entry concerns a single T cell receptor (beta chain). Its cognate antigen is unknown. The PCR had 60 Vbeta and 13 Jbeta primers. The table came from immunoSEQ multiplex PCR; TCRdb's copy has only in-frame clones and leaves some out. The sample includes more than 150,000 clones, roughly 87% of them seen just once. Though probably carrying unrecorded immune exposures, donors were nominally healthy at sampling. Germline CDR1 reads GTSNPN; CDR2 reads SVGIG (reference sequence). V was trimmed by 5 bases and J by 4 bases, leaving 12 bases between them. CDR3 size: 12 residues. This entry comes from a study of cytomegalovirus exposure and HLA in healthy donors. Study results and caveats: Both high specificity and high sensitivity reportedly marked the classifier's diagnosis of cytomegalovirus status. No immune exposure information besides CMV serostatus was available.

The sequence was obtained from a girl under two years old in good health and CMV-seronegative. The chain recombines TRBV30 with TRBJ2-7; D not resolved. The sequenced sample consisted of PBMCs. The CDR3 spells CAWARNFYEQYF. Here the CDR3 DNA reads TGTGCCTGGGCCAGGAATTTTTACGAGCAGTACTTC.